The present entry profiles one T cell receptor beta chain with its context. Its cognate antigen is unknown. From the 5' RACE reads, TCRdb called clonotypes with MiXCR, one entry per CDR3 protein. The sample holds 400,000 to 500,000 distinct CDR3 sequences, roughly an eighth seen once. These data belong to a study of identical twins. General study points: Invariant MAIT and iNKT cells could partly confound zero-insertion analyses.

The CDR3 extends over 14 amino acids. Germline CDR1 reads SEHNR; CDR2 reads FQNEAQ (reference sequence). V shed 8 bases and J 4 bases; nucleotides not matched to a gene: 5. Separately, the same data were catalogued under a study of yellow fever vaccine responses in identical twins.

Sequencing used CD4+ T cells sorted from blood. The source of this sequence is a woman aged 18-29 years in good health. The genes are TRBV7-9 and TRBJ2-3, with TRBD2 matching 11 bases. Here the CDR3 DNA reads TGTGCCAGCGGTAGCGGGGGGGCATCAGATACGCAGTATTTT. It codes for CASGSGGASDTQYF.